This T cell receptor beta chain was sequenced in a study of identical twins (dated by TCRdb to about 2016). Broadly, across the study: The study deep-sequenced TCR alpha and beta repertoires from monozygotic twins, unrelated adults of various ages and cord blood to test whether fetal clonotypes persist. To rule out contamination, the twin experiments were replicated at different times with different library preparation protocols.

Per the germline V gene (reference sequence), DFQATT is the CDR1 and SNEGSKA is the CDR2. Including the terminal cysteine and phenylalanine, the CDR3 comprises 13 residues. Only CDR3 DNA is held: 39 bases, read in frame from base 1. The germline ends are 10 bases apart after V is trimmed by 5 bases and J by 2 bases. What the authors observed across the whole study: Because the same donors could not be followed over many years, conclusions were based on cross-sectional statistical analysis. Zero-insertion analyses could be partly confounded by invariant T cells such as MAIT and iNKT, though diverse VJ usage argued against such confounding for most clonotypes. Recombination models systematically underestimated out-of-frame TCR alpha sharing in monozygotic twins but agreed with sharing between unrelated individuals. Excess twin sharing in beta out-of-frame sequences was weaker because fewer shared sequences lowered the signal-to-noise ratio. Out-of-frame TCR alpha sequences shared between twins showed an excess of low generation-probability sequences compared with coincidental sharing between unrelated individuals. Abundant cord blood beta clonotypes had fewer insertions, young adult naive repertoires showed a similar but weaker trend, and memory repertoires showed no such trend.

Every donor in the study was a healthy Caucasian. Three pairs of female monozygotic twins, all aged roughly 18 to 29 years, were included in the twin cohort. The RNA used for TCR libraries was isolated from peripheral blood mononuclear cells. Library prep was done by 5' RACE. For sequencing, an Illumina HiSeq 2000 was employed. Template switching introduced a universal primer binding site; the final cDNA contained a unique molecular identifier, enabling accurate counting of TCR cDNA molecules. Specific primers in the conserved constant-segment region were used to synthesize first-strand cDNA for the TCR alpha and beta chains. To control for contamination, each cDNA library was double barcoded with a SMART-Mk sample barcode plus Illumina barcodes. TruSeq adapter sequences, together with Illumina sample barcodes, were added in two successive PCR steps. Sequencing of the TCR alpha and beta cDNA libraries was done on the Illumina HiSeq platform using custom primers. The source study handled its data this way. MiGEC processed the raw reads to extract unique molecular identifiers, while MiXCR was used to determine the CDR3 positions. Recombination models were inferred per individual with the repgenHMM and IGoR tools using an EM algorithm. Shared clonotypes were analyzed with the tcR package in R, and sharing was normalized by the product of cloneset sizes. To study raw recombination without the effects of thymic and clonal selection, out-of-frame nonproductive sequences were analyzed. Clones were called with MiXCR by TCRdb after fastp trimmed the public reads at Q25, and only in-frame beta chains were retained. Rows with one shared CDR3 protein collapse into an entry with the most common genes and DNA. The V and J calls and clone size come from TCRdb's table, not from the authors' own analysis. The sample data list roughly 770,000 distinct CDR3 sequences, and over 15% of these were observed just once. The ten largest account for around 14% of the sample.

Concerning this clonotype itself: There is no known antigen for this receptor. No base quality information exists; no much larger clone differs at one position.

The same sample was also studied in work on T cells expressing NK-cell markers. The second study, in turn, reports: Three sorted T-cell subsets (CD3+CD56+NKG2C+, CD3+CD56+NKG2C- and CD3+CD56-NKG2C+) from seven to nine donors had their TCR beta-chain repertoires profiled. Of the eight sequenced donors, seven were found to be HCMV-seropositive and one was found to be HCMV-seronegative. In several experiments an anti-gammadeltaTCR antibody was added to restrict sorting to alphabetaTCR-expressing T cells. For several donors, the dominant CD3+CD56+NKG2C+ clonotypes were among the top 10 CD8+ clonotypes and accounted for roughly 1.0-8% of CD8+ T cells. Those dominant clonotypes were again the most abundant among CD3+CD56-NKG2C+ cells in several donors, at 28.3-60.1%. Whether the expanded NKG2C-expressing T cell clones were specific for HCMV antigens remained unclear. Randomly selected healthy volunteers, three men and five women, were used as the eight sequenced donors. HCMV serostatus was determined by detecting HCMV-specific IgG in serum with a commercial ELISA kit. For several donors, bulk peripheral blood T-cell repertoires were additionally sequenced from unsorted PBMC. MIGEC was used to demultiplex reads and group the reads by UMI, and MiTCR was used to assemble and quantify clonotypes. To exclude erroneous sequences, any TCR cDNA sequence not supported by at least two reads was discarded. The tcR package was used for downstream repertoire analysis, with clonotypes matched between fractions based on CDR3 nucleotide sequence plus V segment. VDJmatch was used to annotate antigen specificity against VDJdb, with one amino acid substitution in CDR3 permitted.

The sequenced material came from PBMCs. The sequence derives from a woman aged 18 to 35 in good health. Here the chain combines TRBV20-1 and TRBJ2-1; possibly the D gene is TRBD2, per 6 matching bases. The nucleotides are TGCAGTGCTCGGGACTCTGCCTACAATGAGCAGTTCTTC. Its translation reads: CSARDSAYNEQFF.